This entry lists 4 T cell receptor beta chains sequenced from one sample in a study of cytomegalovirus exposure and HLA in healthy donors. PCR used 60 Vbeta primers and 13 Jbeta primers. Using immunoSEQ multiplex PCR, the repertoire was profiled, and TCRdb retains in-frame clones only, with some absent. The sample records about 140,000 clones, approximately 79% being singletons. Material: PBMCs. The receptors stem from a woman aged 45-65 years in good health and CMV-seropositive.

This clone has only a few counts. This chain uses TRBV2 with TRBJ1-2; D is uncertain. Germline values: CDR1 SNHLY, CDR2 FYNNEI. The CDR3 covers 13 residues. Deletions cut 3 bases from V and 4 bases from J, with 9 bases between. Written as DNA, the CDR3 is TGTGCCAGCAGTGACGTACGGAGCTATGGCTACACCTTC. This encodes CASSDVRSYGYTF.

The CDR3 is CAWTPGRGQHYGYTF. CDR3 bases: TGTGCCTGGACCCCGGGTAGGGGACAGCACTATGGCTACACCTTC. This chain joins TRBV30 and TRBJ1-2, with TRBD1 identical over 7 bases. This CDR3 contains 15 residues. The trim removed 4 bases at V and 3 bases at J, leaving 11 bases unmatched. The germline V gene encodes CDR1 GTSNPN and CDR2 SVGIG (reference sequence). The full variable domain, with the rest looked up from reference TRBV30 and TRBJ1-2, is SQTIHQWPATLVQPVGSPLSLECTVEGTSNPNLYWYRQAAGRGLQLLFYSVGIGQISSEVPQNLSASRPQDRQFILSSKKLLLSDSGFYLCAWTPGRGQHYGYTFGSGTRLTVV.

V usage is TRBV4-1 and J usage is TRBJ1-3; TRBD1 matches 7 bases. Trimming at V came to 2 bases and at J to 1 base, leaving 2 bases not matched to a gene. CDR3 size: 15 residues. The germline gives CDR1 MGHRA, CDR2 YSYEKL. CDR3 sequence reads: CASSQIQGSGNTIYF. Written as DNA, the CDR3 is TGCGCCAGCAGCCAAATACAGGGGTCTGGAAACACCATATATTTT.

The V and J genes are TRBV10-3 and TRBJ1-5; 10 bases align to TRBD1. Losses at the gene ends were 6 bases for V and 6 bases for J; bases not matched to a gene: 5. The CDR3 sequence is 14 residues long. CDR1 ENHRY and CDR2 SYGVKD come from the germline V gene. The CDR3 bases are TGTGCCATCAGCAATGGACAGGGGGGTCAGCCCCAGCATTTT. It encodes CAISNGQGGQPQHF.